The rows below give T cell receptor beta chains drawn from one sample of a study of shared clonotypes between healthy human individuals. Sequencing was performed with immunoSEQ multiplex PCR; in TCRdb, only in-frame clones are kept and a portion is missing. The sample lists some 360,000 clones; 73% were seen once. Sequenced: memory CD4+ T cells sorted from blood. These receptors were taken from a man in his thirties or forties in good health. Each CDR3 is given with its conserved first and last residue. A D gene is named only where the DNA matches it firmly. Rows may omit the clone size; those that give it use once, few, many or a size class.

V	J	size	D	DNA	CDR3
TRBV6-1	TRBJ2-3	.	.	TGTGCCAGCAGTGAATTGGTCAGCCACACAGATACGCAGTATTTT	CASSELVSHTDTQYF
TRBV28	TRBJ1-4	.	.	TGTGCCAGCAGTTTACCGGGAAAACTGTTTTTT	CASSLPGKLFF
TRBV7-2	TRBJ1-5	.	.	TGTGCCAGCAGCTTTGATCCAGTGGATCAGCCCCAGCATTTT	CASSFDPVDQPQHF
TRBV2	TRBJ2-3	.	TRBD2	TGTGCCAGAGGGACTAGCGGCACAGATACGCAGTATTTT	CARGTSGTDTQYF
TRBV10-1	TRBJ2-3	.	TRBD2	TGCGCCAGCATTTTTCGGCTAGCGGGAGAGTCCGATTCAGATACGCAGTATTTT	CASIFRLAGESDSDTQYF
TRBV29-1	TRBJ2-1	.	.	TGCAGCGTTTACCGGGCGAGCTCCTACAATGAGCAGTTCTTC	CSVYRASSYNEQFF
TRBV6-6	TRBJ1-4	.	.	TGTGCCAGCAGGCGCCACACGTCCGAGAATGAAAAACTGTTTTTT	CASRRHTSENEKLFF
TRBV18	TRBJ2-5	.	TRBD2	TGTGCCAGCTCACCACGGGCGGGAGCAGAGACCCAGTACTTC	CASSPRAGAETQYF
TRBV6-5	TRBJ1-1	.	.	TGTGCCAGCAGCCCCCGCGGACGGGTGAACACTGAAGCTTTCTTT	CASSPRGRVNTEAFF
TRBV6-1	TRBJ2-7	.	TRBD1	TGTGCCAGCAGGGCCGGGACAGTGCGTGAGCAGTACTTC	CASRAGTVREQYF
TRBV9	TRBJ2-7	.	.	TGTGCCAGCAGCGTGGTTCCTAGTGACGAGCAGTACTTC	CASSVVPSDEQYF
TRBV2	TRBJ2-5	few	.	TGTGCCAGCCTAGAGGTTGAGACCCAGTACTTC	CASLEVETQYF
TRBV7-8	TRBJ2-3	few	TRBD2	TGTGCCAGCAGCTCTAGCGGGCTTAGCACAGATACGCAGTATTTT	CASSSSGLSTDTQYF
TRBV19	TRBJ1-2	.	.	TGTGCCAGTAGTAAGGGAGCGTTCGGCGGCTACACCTTC	CASSKGAFGGYTF
TRBV28	TRBJ2-1	.	TRBD2	TGTGCCAGCAGTCGAACGGGACTAGCGGACAATGAGCAGTTCTTC	CASSRTGLADNEQFF
TRBV19	TRBJ2-2	many	.	TGTGCCAGTAGTCGGGACCACGCCTTTGGCGGGGAGCTGTTTTTT	CASSRDHAFGGELFF
TRBV7-2	TRBJ2-7	few	TRBD2	TGTGCCAGCAGCCCAAACCCCCGGGGGGACTACGAGCAGTACTTC	CASSPNPRGDYEQYF
TRBV5-4	TRBJ2-1	once	.	TGTGCCAGCAGCCCTTACAGCTCTGAGCAGTTCTTC	CASSPYSSEQFF
TRBV27	TRBJ2-1	few	.	TGTGCATTGCAGGGACTCAACAATGAGCAGTTCTTC	CALQGLNNEQFF
TRBV5-1	TRBJ2-4	once	.	TGCGCCAGCAGCTTGGCGACCCCACCAAACATTCAGTACTTC	CASSLATPPNIQYF
TRBV28	TRBJ2-6	once	.	TGTGCCAGCCTGGCTCTATCCAGCTCTGGGGCCAACGTCCTGACTTTC	CASLALSSSGANVLTF
TRBV7-6	TRBJ2-1	.	TRBD2	TGTGCCAGCAGCTCCGGACTAGCGGGAGGGAATGAGCAGTTCTTC	CASSSGLAGGNEQFF
TRBV25-1	TRBJ2-7	.	.	TGTGCCAGCAGTGGATACCCCGGGGGGCCGTACGAGCAGTACTTC	CASSGYPGGPYEQYF
TRBV15	TRBJ2-3	.	TRBD2	TGTGCCACCAGCAGAGATCTAGGGGCTAGCGGGAGGACAGATACGCAGTATTTT	CATSRDLGASGRTDTQYF
TRBV6-4	TRBJ2-7	.	.	TGTGCCAGCAGTGTGGGGCGGGAAGGCGGCCCCTACGAGCAGTACTTC	CASSVGREGGPYEQYF
TRBV5-1	TRBJ2-1	once	TRBD1	TGCGCCAGCAGCAAGGGACAGGGGGGCTATGAGCAGTTCTTC	CASSKGQGGYEQFF
TRBV18	TRBJ2-5	.	.	TGTGCCAGCTCTCACACCTTAGAGACCCAGTACTTC	CASSHTLETQYF